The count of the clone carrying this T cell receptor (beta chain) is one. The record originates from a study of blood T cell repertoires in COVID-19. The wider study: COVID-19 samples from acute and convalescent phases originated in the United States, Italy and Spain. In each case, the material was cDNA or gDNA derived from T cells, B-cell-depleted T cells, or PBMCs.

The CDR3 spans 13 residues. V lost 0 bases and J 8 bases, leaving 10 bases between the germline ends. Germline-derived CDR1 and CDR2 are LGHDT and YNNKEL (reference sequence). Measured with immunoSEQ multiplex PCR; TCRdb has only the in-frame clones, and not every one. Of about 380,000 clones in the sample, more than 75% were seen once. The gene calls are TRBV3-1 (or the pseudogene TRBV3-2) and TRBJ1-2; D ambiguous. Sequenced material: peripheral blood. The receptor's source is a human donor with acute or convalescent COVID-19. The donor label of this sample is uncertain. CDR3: CASSQDSRFGYTF. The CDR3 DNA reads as TGTGCCAGCAGCCAAGATTCCCGTTTCGGCTACACCTTC.